This TCR beta chain originates from a study of T cell responses to AZD1222 COVID-19 vaccine. Losses at the gene ends were 3 bases for V and 2 bases for J; bases not matched to a gene: 8. This CDR3 is built from 16 residues. The germline V gene encodes CDR1 SGDLS and CDR2 YYNGEE. Regarding this clone: Its target is not known.

TCRdb's table, derived via immunoSEQ multiplex PCR, lists solely in-frame clones and lacks some. The table has around 150,000 clones, approximately 91% seen once; the top ten hold about 1.8%. Study results and limitations: None of the repertoires were sampled until the peak T cell response had passed. There were vaccine-associated CD4 TCRs across spike, dominant at 160-218 and 743-854.

The V and J genes are TRBV9 and TRBJ2-3; 8 nucleotides agree with TRBD2. This specimen consisted of peripheral blood, obtained 28 days after the second AZD1222 dose. The source is an adult who received the AZD1222 COVID-19 vaccine. CDR3 protein: CASSASSGRDTDTQYF. CDR3 DNA sequence: TGTGCCAGCAGCGCCTCTAGCGGGCGAGACACAGATACGCAGTATTTT.